Each of the 8 T cell receptor beta chains below was sequenced from the same sample in a study of neurological immune-mediated disorders. A single record per CDR3 protein comes from TCRdb applying MiXCR to the 5' RACE reads. The table has around 37,000 distinct CDR3 sequences, 3% to 3.5% seen once; the top ten hold more than 7%. As to time point: longitudinal time-point 1 (baseline). Sequencing input: PBMCs. All receptors derive from a woman aged 55-70 years with multiple sclerosis.

The sample holds many counts of this clonotype. V usage is TRBV7-9 and J usage is TRBJ1-2; D is undetermined. Germline CDR1 reads SEHNR; CDR2 reads FQNEAQ (reference sequence). CDR3 length equals 13 residues. Trimming pared 5 bases from V and 4 bases from J, leaving 11 bases between. The CDR3 reads CASSLHPLYGYTF. CDR3 nucleotides: TGTGCCAGCAGCCTACACCCTCTCTATGGCTACACCTTC. The variable domain in full, with the rest retrieved from reference TRBV7-9 and TRBJ1-2, is DTGVSQNPRHKITKRGQNVTFRCDPISEHNRLYWYRQTLGQGPEFLTYFQNEAQLEKSRLLSDRFSAERPKGSFSTLEIQRTEQGDSAMYLCASSLHPLYGYTFGSGTRLTVV.

The chain couples TRBV6-5 to TRBJ2-7, with D perhaps TRBD1 (6 bases). Germline V gene sequence: CDR1 MNHEY, CDR2 SVGAGI. Between the trimmed V and J ends, which lost 5 bases and 7 bases, there was a span of 21 bases. The CDR3 is 15 residues long. The CDR3 nucleotides read TGTGCCAGCAGTGACCCTCGAGGGGGAAGAGGGGAGCAGTACTTC. Translating gives CASSDPRGGRGEQYF.

In this sample, this clonotype turned up many times. CDR3 residues: CASSLGDDYNEQFF. The CDR3 DNA is TGCGCCAGCAGCTTAGGGGACGACTACAATGAGCAGTTCTTC. This chain links TRBV5-1 with TRBJ2-1; D possibly uses TRBD1 or TRBD2 (5 bases each). V gave up 2 bases and J gave up 3 bases, with 9 bases separating them. Germline V gene sequence: CDR1 SGHRS, CDR2 YFSETQ. The CDR3 is made up of 14 amino acids.

The sample holds many counts of this clonotype. The chain employs TRBV5-5 and TRBJ1-2; D is perhaps TRBD1 (5 bases). The germline CDR1 and CDR2 sequences are SGHKS and YYEKEE (reference sequence). V dropped 2 bases and J dropped 6 bases, with 23 bases sitting between them. The CDR3 totals 17 residues. CDR3 sequence (DNA): TGTGCCAGCAGCTTTGGCTCTCCCCGGGGGAGAGTCGATGGCTACACCTTC. It specifies CASSFGSPRGRVDGYTF.

CDR3 sequence reads: CASRNVGQRETQYF. CDR3 bases: TGTGCCAGTAGAAACGTCGGACAGAGAGAGACCCAGTACTTC. The rearrangement joins TRBV5-6 to TRBJ2-5; tentative D call: TRBD1 (6 bases). There are 14 residues in the CDR3. The V end was cut by 8 bases, the J end by 4 bases, with 18 bases between. The germline CDR1 and CDR2 sequences are SGHDT and YYEEEE.

This clonotype was observed many times. This sequence may be a read error, since a much larger clone differs from it by one base. The gene calls are TRBV4-2 and TRBJ1-3; D is unclear. Germline V gene data show CDR1 as LGHNA and CDR2 as YNFKEQ. The CDR3 runs 16 residues. As DNA, the CDR3 is TGTGCCAGCAGCCCAGATGCAGACGTCTCTGGAAAAACCATATATTTT. Amino acids: CASSPDADVSGKTIYF.

This clonotype was picked up many times. The chain combines TRBV5-1 with TRBJ2-2, with 9 bases aligning to TRBD2. This CDR3 is 17 amino acids long. Trimming took 4 bases from V and 6 from J; bases not matched to a gene: 13. CDR1 and CDR2 (germline): SGHRS, YFSETQ. The CDR3 coding sequence is TGCGCCAGCAGCGGGGGGACTAGCCAATCAGTCCCCGGGGAGCTGTTTTTT. This gives the protein CASSGGTSQSVPGELFF.

This clonotype has at least ten counts. The chain recombines TRBV12-3 or TRBV12-4 with TRBJ1-5, with 7 positions matching TRBD1. Germline trimming cut 6 bases from V and 3 bases from J; bases unmatched to any gene: 5. This CDR3 has 14 residues. CDR3 in DNA: TGTGCCAGCAGGTTGGGACAGCTCAATCAGCCCCAGCATTTT. Protein: CASRLGQLNQPQHF.